Below, 22 T cell receptor beta chains from the same sample are listed, as sequenced in a study of blood T cell repertoires in COVID-19. Produced via immunoSEQ multiplex PCR; TCRdb's table is partial and in-frame only. This table has about 200,000 clones, about four fifths appearing once. Material: peripheral blood. The receptor set was obtained from a woman aged 60-75 years with COVID-19, enrolled during active disease.

This clone was recorded once. This chain connects TRBV9 to TRBJ2-2, with 7 bases identical to TRBD2. The CDR3 consists of 15 residues. The V gene's germline CDR1 is SGDLS and CDR2 YYNGEE. V dropped 0 bases and J dropped 5; count of bases not matched to a gene: 4. CDR3 sequence reads: CASSVAGGGTGELFF. CDR3 DNA sequence: TGTGCCAGCAGCGTAGCTGGGGGGGGGACCGGGGAGCTGTTTTTT. Looking up the rest from reference TRBV9 and TRBJ2-2 gives the full variable domain: DSGVTQTPKHLITATGQRVTLRCSPRSGDLSVYWYQQSLDQGLQFLIQYYNGEERAKGNILERFSAQQFPDLHSELNLSSLELGDSALYFCASSVAGGGTGELFFGEGSRLTVL.

Turning to this clone: The junction differs from germline at one of its ends, possibly a read error. This CDR3 is also generated by other DNA sequences in the sample. The CDR3 DNA reads as TGCGCCAGCAGTTTAAATTTCGGCTCTGGAAACACCATATATTTT. Amino acid sequence: CASSLNFGSGNTIYF. V and J are TRBV27 and TRBJ1-3; the D is unclear. The CDR3 covers 15 residues. In germline, CDR1 is MNHEY, CDR2 SMNVEV (reference sequence).

The chain couples TRBV7-9 to TRBJ1-1; unclear D gene. The CDR3 totals 14 residues. Germline values: CDR1 SEHNR, CDR2 FQNEAQ (reference sequence). The ends were cut back, 5 bases at V and 3 bases at J, with 13 bases in the middle. Here the CDR3 reads CASSTVARDTEAFF. In nucleotides, the CDR3 is TGTGCCAGCAGCACGGTCGCGAGGGACACTGAAGCTTTCTTT.

The chain employs TRBV6-5 and TRBJ1-4; 7 bases match TRBD1. The germline gives CDR1 MNHEY, CDR2 SVGAGI. The CDR3 spans 16 residues. The ends lost 0 bases at V and 3 bases at J; junction bases unmatched: 4. CDR3 region: CASSYSRQGANEKLFF. CDR3 nucleotides: TGTGCCAGCAGTTACTCGAGGCAGGGGGCTAATGAAAAACTGTTTTTT.

The rearrangement joins TRBV3-1 (or the pseudogene TRBV3-2) to TRBJ2-1, with 7 bases lining up with TRBD2. The CDR3 is made up of 16 amino acids. With V trimmed by 0 bases and J by 6 bases, 8 bases remained unmatched. Germline values: CDR1 LGHDT, CDR2 YNNKEL (reference sequence). CDR3 loop: CASSQERLAAGNEQFF. As DNA, the CDR3 is TGTGCCAGCAGCCAAGAGCGGCTAGCGGCCGGCAATGAGCAGTTCTTC.

This clone occurred once. The chain carries TRBV28 and TRBJ2-7; the D gene is possibly TRBD1 (5 bases). CDR3 length: 12 residues. V was shortened by 6 bases and J by 3 bases, with 9 bases between the two germline ends. The germline V gene encodes CDR1 MDHEN and CDR2 SYDVKM. The CDR3 protein is CASSSGFYEQYV. The CDR3 DNA is TGTGCCAGCAGCTCAGGGTTCTACGAGCAGTACGTC.

The rearrangement uses TRBV7-2 and TRBJ1-1, with 7 positions matching TRBD1. CDR3 length: 15 amino acids. V lost 5 bases to trimming and J lost 3 bases; unmatched junction nucleotides: 9. CDR1 and CDR2 from the germline V gene are SGHTA and FQGNSA. The CDR3 nucleotides are TGTGCCAGCAGCCTCCCCCGGACAGGAGACACTGAAGCTTTCTTT. Its protein product is CASSLPRTGDTEAFF.

V gene TRBV25-1 combines with J gene TRBJ1-1; 7 bases agree with TRBD1. V was clipped by 6 bases and J by 3 bases; unmatched bases: 7. This CDR3 has 14 amino acids. CDR1 is MGHDK and CDR2 is SYGVNS in the germline V gene. The DNA for the CDR3 is TGTGCCAGCAGGAAGGGACAGAGGGACACTGAAGCTTTCTTT. Translating it yields CASRKGQRDTEAFF.

V usage is TRBV3-1 (or the pseudogene TRBV3-2) and J usage is TRBJ2-2, with TRBD2 identical over 11 bases. From germline, CDR1 is LGHDT and CDR2 YNNKEL (reference sequence). With 3 bases clipped from V and 5 bases from J, the junction kept 2 bases outside the gene matches. The CDR3 consists of 15 residues. In DNA, the CDR3 is TGTGCCAGCAGCCATAGCGGGAGGGGTACCGGGGAGCTGTTTTTT. As protein: CASSHSGRGTGELFF.

The chain combines TRBV5-5 with TRBJ2-1; TRBD2 matches at 8 bases. The CDR3 totals 16 residues. The germline gives CDR1 SGHKS, CDR2 YYEKEE (reference sequence). After removal of 1 base from V and 4 bases from J, the junction contained 7 bases not matched to a gene. The CDR3, as DNA: TGTGCCAGCAGCTTGTATTCGGGAGGGCCTTACAATGAGCAGTTCTTC. This translates into CASSLYSGGPYNEQFF.

The chain joins TRBV27 to TRBJ2-7, with 8 bases lining up with TRBD2. The CDR3 covers 14 residues. The germline gives CDR1 MNHEY, CDR2 SMNVEV (reference sequence). V shed 6 bases and J 4 bases; nucleotides not matched to a gene: 8. CDR3 region: CASSRSGMGYEQYF. CDR3 DNA sequence: TGTGCCAGCAGCCGTAGCGGGATGGGTTACGAGCAGTACTTC.

The chain combines TRBV7-9 with TRBJ2-5; D possibly corresponds to TRBD1 (5 bases). CDR1 and CDR2 (germline): SEHNR, FQNEAQ (reference sequence). There are 14 residues in the CDR3. Trimming cost V 2 bases and J 3 bases, with 10 bases left between them. In DNA form, the CDR3 reads TGTGCCAGCAGCTTACAGGGAACAGAAGAGACCCAGTACTTC. It encodes CASSLQGTEETQYF.

The chain employs TRBV3-1 (or the pseudogene TRBV3-2) and TRBJ2-1; the D is unclear. Trimming pared 1 base from V and 13 bases from J, leaving 11 bases between. The CDR3 is 12 residues long. Germline loops: CDR1 LGHDT, CDR2 YNNKEL (reference sequence). The CDR3 sequence is CASSQAANSQFF. The CDR3 nucleotides read TGTGCCAGCAGCCAAGCAGCAAACAGCCAGTTCTTC.

The rearrangement links TRBV9 to TRBJ1-6; the D gene is possibly TRBD1 (6 bases). Germline assignment: CDR1 SGDLS and CDR2 YYNGEE. V was shortened by 0 bases and J by 6 bases, with 16 bases between the two germline ends. The CDR3 covers 17 residues. This CDR3 is CASSVDETGRSNSPLHF. As DNA, the CDR3 is TGTGCCAGCAGCGTAGATGAAACAGGGAGAAGTAATTCACCCCTCCACTTT. Full variable domain (outside the CDR3, taken from reference TRBV9 and TRBJ1-6): DSGVTQTPKHLITATGQRVTLRCSPRSGDLSVYWYQQSLDQGLQFLIQYYNGEERAKGNILERFSAQQFPDLHSELNLSSLELGDSALYFCASSVDETGRSNSPLHFGNGTRLTVT.

The gene calls are TRBV5-1 and TRBJ2-2, with a possible D match to TRBD2 (6 bases). The V gene's germline CDR1 is SGHRS and CDR2 YFSETQ. The CDR3 spans 18 residues. Trimming took 3 bases from V and 0 from J, leaving 18 bases between them. The CDR3 nucleotides read TGCGCCAGCAGCTGGCCGGGACTGGGAGCCGCGAACACCGGGGAGCTGTTTTTT. Its translation: CASSWPGLGAANTGELFF.

This chain links TRBV6-5 with TRBJ1-6; D remains unclear. Per germline, CDR1 MNHEY and CDR2 SVGAGI. The CDR3 spans 12 residues. Trimming took off 6 bases at V and 8 bases at J, with 8 bases between the two ends. This chain's CDR3 is CASSLRDSPLHF. CDR3 DNA: TGTGCCAGCAGCCTTCGGGATTCACCCCTCCACTTT.

This clone has only a few counts. An end of the junction does not agree with germline; a read error may underlie this. This rearrangement joins TRBV7-7 to TRBJ1-1; D is perhaps TRBD1 (5 bases). Germline assignment: CDR1 SSHAT and CDR2 FNYEAQ (reference sequence). This CDR3 has 15 residues. This CDR3 reads CASSLASGWGTEAFF. CDR3 DNA: TGTGCTAGCAGCTTAGCTTCAGGGTGGGGCACTGAAGCTTTCTTT.

This clone was observed a single time. The V call is TRBV18, the J call TRBJ2-3; 12 bases are a match to TRBD1. Germline values: CDR1 KGHSH, CDR2 LQKENI. CDR3 length equals 16 residues. J lost 4 bases, V lost 3 bases, and 5 bases had no gene match. The CDR3 region is CASSPTGTGGSDTQYF. The CDR3 region has the DNA TGTGCCAGCTCACCGACCGGGACAGGGGGCTCAGATACGCAGTATTTT.

This clone appeared a single time. The J gene is TRBJ2-1, the V gene TRBV6-2 or TRBV6-3; the match to TRBD2 covers 8 bases. This CDR3 is built from 13 residues. With 5 bases clipped from V and 9 bases from J, the junction kept 6 bases outside the gene matches. Germline values: CDR1 MNHEY, CDR2 SVGEGT. The CDR3 protein is CASSDGLAGEQFF. CDR3 nucleotide sequence: TGTGCCAGCAGTGACGGACTAGCCGGTGAGCAGTTCTTC.

V gene TRBV29-1 combines with J gene TRBJ1-2; 8 bases match TRBD1. This CDR3 is built from 12 residues. The V gene end was trimmed by 4 bases and the J gene end by 4 bases; junction bases not matched to a gene: 2. Per the germline V gene, CDR1 is SQVTM and CDR2 is ANQGSEA. CDR3 loop: CSVVTGVYGYTF. The CDR3 nucleotides read TGCAGCGTTGTGACAGGGGTCTATGGCTACACCTTC.

This clone is a singleton in its sample. The chain recombines TRBV7-2 with TRBJ2-5; 7 nucleotides match TRBD1. The CDR3 consists of 15 residues. Germline values: CDR1 SGHTA, CDR2 FQGNSA. V lost 2 bases to trimming and J lost 1 base; unmatched junction nucleotides: 4. CDR3 in amino acids: CASSLHGQVQETQYF. The CDR3 DNA sequence: TGTGCCAGCAGCTTACACGGACAGGTCCAAGAGACCCAGTACTTC.

The V and J genes are TRBV11-2 and TRBJ2-2; a possible D gene is TRBD2 (6 bases). Germline CDR1 SGHAT, CDR2 FQNNGV. Trimming took off 4 bases at V and 1 base at J, with 13 bases between the two ends. The CDR3 loop spans 16 amino acids. For the CDR3, the DNA is TGTGCCAGCAGCTCTCTGACTAGTCGGAACACCGGGGAGCTGTTTTTT. This encodes CASSSLTSRNTGELFF. The variable domain in full, completed from reference TRBV11-2 and TRBJ2-2, reads EAGVAQSPRYKIIEKRQSVAFWCNPISGHATLYWYQQILGQGPKLLIQFQNNGVVDDSQLPKDRFSAERLKGVDSTLKIQPAKLEDSAVYLCASSSLTSRNTGELFFGEGSRLTVL.